The clone carrying this T cell receptor (beta chain) was counted a single time. The sample belongs to a study of control samples from healthy donors and cancer patients. From germline, CDR1 is LNHDA and CDR2 SQIVND (reference sequence). There are 15 residues in the CDR3. The V end was cut by 0 bases, the J end by 3 bases, with 12 bases between. The protocol was immunoSEQ multiplex PCR, while the TCRdb copy is restricted to in-frame clones and leaves out a portion. The table lists about 85,000 clones, 75% to 95% of them singletons. The origin of this receptor is a young woman in good health. The material sequenced was blood. The chain is built from TRBV19 and TRBJ2-7; unclear D gene. The CDR3 sequence is CASSIDGYSLYEQYF. Here the CDR3 DNA reads TGTGCCAGTAGTATAGATGGGTATAGCCTCTACGAGCAGTACTTC.